These T cell receptor beta chains were read from a single sample in a study of cytomegalovirus exposure and HLA in healthy donors. Method: immunoSEQ multiplex PCR; TCRdb's copy keeps in-frame clones and lacks some. The sample has roughly 130,000 clones, about 90% seen once; the top ten hold approximately 1.5%. The specimen was PBMCs. These TCRs come from a man aged 25-45 years in good health and CMV-seronegative. Both conserved end residues are part of each CDR3. A D gene is named only where the DNA matches it firmly. Clone sizes are given selectively: once, few, many, or a class where the clone is expanded.

TRBJ1-2 . TRBV9 TRBD1 CASSVDSGTGENGYTF TGTGCCAGCAGCGTGGATTCCGGGACAGGGGAAAATGGCTACACCTTC
TRBJ2-7 . TRBV2 . CASYGTYEQYF TGTGCCAGCTACGGGACCTACGAGCAGTACTTC
TRBJ1-1 . TRBV5-5 TRBD1 CASSGRDRSIGAFF TGTGCCAGCAGCGGAAGGGACAGGAGCATTGGAGCTTTCTTT
TRBJ2-2 . TRBV18 . CASSPTGELFF TGTGCCAGCTCACCAACTGGGGAGCTGTTTTTT
TRBJ1-5 . TRBV4-1 TRBD1 CASSPTGENQPQHF TGCGCCAGCAGCCCGACAGGGGAGAATCAGCCCCAGCATTTT
TRBJ2-2 few TRBV6-5 . CATQTGLGELFF TGTGCCACCCAAACAGGGTTGGGGGAGCTGTTTTTT
TRBJ2-2 . TRBV5-4 . CASSLGLANTGELFF TGTGCCAGCAGCTTGGGACTCGCGAACACCGGGGAGCTGTTTTTT
TRBJ1-1 . TRBV5-1 . CASSFGNTEAFF TGCGCCAGCAGCTTCGGTAACACTGAAGCTTTCTTT
TRBJ2-3 . TRBV6-6 . CASTGGDTQYF TGTGCCAGCACCGGGGGAGATACGCAGTATTTT
TRBJ2-7 . TRBV29-1 TRBD2 CSVATSGSLTSYEQYF TGCAGCGTTGCTACTAGCGGGAGCCTGACATCCTACGAGCAGTACTTC
TRBJ2-3 . TRBV21-1 . CASSKVAKRGTDTQYF TGTGCCAGCAGCAAAGTAGCTAAGAGGGGGACAGATACGCAGTATTTT
TRBJ2-1 few TRBV7-2 . CASSNIRGEQFF TGTGCCAGCAGCAATATCCGGGGGGAGCAGTTCTTC
TRBJ1-4 . TRBV6-5 TRBD1 CASSYAFGTGNEKLFF TGTGCCAGCAGTTACGCCTTCGGGACAGGGAATGAAAAACTGTTTTTT
TRBJ2-1 . TRBV27 TRBD2 CASSLFRGRAWNEQFF TGTGCCAGCAGTTTGTTTCGCGGGAGGGCCTGGAATGAGCAGTTCTTC
TRBJ2-5 . TRBV4-1 TRBD2 CASSQPLAGWGQETQYF TGCGCCAGCAGCCAACCCCTAGCGGGGTGGGGCCAAGAGACCCAGTACTTC
TRBJ1-4 . TRBV4-1 . CASSQVRTEKLFF TGCGCCAGCAGCCAAGTCCGGACAGAAAAACTGTTTTTT
TRBJ2-5 few TRBV9 TRBD2 CASSVGSGRAQETQYF TGTGCCAGCAGCGTAGGGAGCGGGAGAGCCCAAGAGACCCAGTACTTC
TRBJ1-1 . TRBV18 . CASSTSGTLLEAFF TGTGCCAGCTCAACCTCCGGGACACTCCTCGAAGCTTTCTTT
TRBJ1-3 . TRBV29-1 . CSGQVSGNTIYF TGCAGCGGACAGGTCTCTGGAAACACCATATATTTT
TRBJ2-7 once TRBV19 . CASSGHNSLYEQYF TGTGCCAGTTCAGGGCATAATTCGCTTTACGAGCAGTACTTC
TRBJ2-5 once TRBV30 TRBD1 CAWSDRGRGTQYF TGTGCCTGGAGTGACAGGGGCAGGGGGACCCAGTACTTC
TRBJ1-5 . TRBV14 . CASSQDRDQPQHF TGTGCCAGCAGCCAAGATCGGGATCAGCCCCAGCATTTT
TRBJ2-7 . TRBV4-1 . CASSEAPEDEQYF TGCGCCAGCAGCGAAGCGCCCGAGGACGAGCAGTACTTC
TRBJ1-4 . TRBV7-9 TRBD1 CASSFSGQRLDEKLFF TGTGCCAGCAGCTTCTCGGGACAGAGACTCGATGAAAAACTGTTTTTT
TRBJ1-6 . TRBV4-1 TRBD1 CASSQTGQGQSPLHF TGCGCCAGCAGCCAAACCGGACAGGGACAATCACCCCTCCACTTT
TRBJ2-1 . TRBV4-1 TRBD2 CASSQETSGVYNEQFF TGCGCCAGCAGCCAAGAGACTAGCGGGGTGTACAATGAGCAGTTCTTC
TRBJ2-7 . TRBV7-9 . CASSLEVDEQYF TGTGCCAGCAGCTTAGAAGTAGACGAGCAGTACTTC
TRBJ2-5 . TRBV6-1 . CASSDFGGVETQYF TGTGCCAGCAGTGATTTTGGGGGCGTAGAGACCCAGTACTTC
TRBJ2-7 . TRBV18 . CASSPIAERSEQYF TGTGCCAGCTCCCCCATAGCGGAGCGGAGCGAGCAGTACTTC
TRBJ2-7 . TRBV7-2 . CASSLWTPPEQYF TGTGCCAGCAGCCTCTGGACTCCGCCCGAGCAGTACTTC
TRBJ2-2 . TRBV5-1 . CASSLRRDPGELFF TGCGCCAGCAGCTTGCGGAGAGATCCCGGGGAGCTGTTTTTT
TRBJ2-1 . TRBV4-3 TRBD2 CASSQDGRASYNEQFF TGCGCCAGCAGCCAAGATGGGAGGGCATCCTACAATGAGCAGTTCTTC
TRBJ1-1 once TRBV6-5 . CASSIRVNTEAFF TGTGCCAGCAGTATCAGGGTGAACACTGAAGCTTTCTTT
TRBJ2-1 . TRBV2 TRBD2 CASKRGTSSYNEQFF TGTGCCAGCAAAAGGGGGACTAGCAGCTACAATGAGCAGTTCTTC
TRBJ2-2 . TRBV7-2 TRBD2 CASSLARYGRDTGELFF TGTGCCAGCAGCTTAGCGCGGTACGGGAGGGACACCGGGGAGCTGTTTTTT
TRBJ1-2 few TRBV6-1 . CASTETAANYGYTF TGTGCCAGCACCGAGACAGCAGCTAACTATGGCTACACCTTC
TRBJ2-7 . TRBV21-1 . CASIRRTITYEQYF TGTGCCAGCATCAGAAGGACAATAACCTACGAGCAGTACTTC
TRBJ2-7 . TRBV6-1 TRBD1 CASTLGQGVYEQYF TGTGCCAGCACCCTGGGACAGGGGGTCTACGAGCAGTACTTC
TRBJ1-2 . TRBV10-2 . CASTGFGDYGYTF TGCGCCAGCACGGGGTTCGGTGACTATGGCTACACCTTC
TRBJ2-3 . TRBV6-6 . CATAQGLSTDTQYF TGTGCCACCGCCCAGGGTCTTAGCACAGATACGCAGTATTTT
TRBJ2-7 . TRBV5-4 . CASSQLAGYDEQYF TGTGCCAGCAGCCAGCTGGCAGGGTACGACGAGCAGTACTTC
TRBJ2-4 . TRBV11-2 TRBD2 CASSLEGGRLAKNIQYF TGTGCCAGCAGCTTAGAGGGCGGGAGGCTAGCCAAAAACATTCAGTACTTC
TRBJ1-2 . TRBV7-9 . CASSPPWTDYGYTF TGTGCCAGCAGCCCCCCGTGGACAGACTATGGCTACACCTTC
TRBJ2-7 . TRBV6-1 . CASSELGHGAYEQYF TGTGCCAGCAGTGAACTCGGACACGGAGCCTACGAGCAGTACTTC
TRBJ2-2 few TRBV27 . CASSLGYGELFF TGTGCCAGCAGTTTGGGCTACGGGGAGCTGTTTTTT
TRBJ2-4 . TRBV6-1 TRBD2 CASSGGGGRNIQYF TGTGCCAGCAGTGGTGGGGGGGGGAGGAACATTCAGTACTTC
TRBJ2-1 few TRBV18 . CASSPGQYNEQFF TGTGCCAGCTCACCAGGACAGTACAATGAGCAGTTCTTC
TRBJ1-3 . TRBV30 . CAWTGVYGNTIYF TGTGCCTGGACAGGGGTTTATGGAAACACCATATATTTT